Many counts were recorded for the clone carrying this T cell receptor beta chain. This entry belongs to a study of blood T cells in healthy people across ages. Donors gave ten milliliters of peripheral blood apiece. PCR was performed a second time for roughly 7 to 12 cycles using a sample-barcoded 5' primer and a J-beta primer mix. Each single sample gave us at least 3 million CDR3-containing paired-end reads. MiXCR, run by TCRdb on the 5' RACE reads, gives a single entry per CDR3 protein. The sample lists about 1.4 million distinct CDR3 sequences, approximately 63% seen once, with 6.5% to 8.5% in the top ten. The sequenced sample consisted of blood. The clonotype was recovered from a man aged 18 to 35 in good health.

CDR3 amino acids: CASSFSSGANVLTF. The CDR3 DNA reads TGTGCCAGCAGTTTTAGCTCTGGGGCCAACGTCCTGACTTTC. The J gene is TRBJ2-6, the V gene TRBV12-3 or TRBV12-4; unclear D gene. The CDR3 spans 14 residues. The V gene lost 3 bases and the J gene lost 0 bases, with 3 bases spanning the gap.